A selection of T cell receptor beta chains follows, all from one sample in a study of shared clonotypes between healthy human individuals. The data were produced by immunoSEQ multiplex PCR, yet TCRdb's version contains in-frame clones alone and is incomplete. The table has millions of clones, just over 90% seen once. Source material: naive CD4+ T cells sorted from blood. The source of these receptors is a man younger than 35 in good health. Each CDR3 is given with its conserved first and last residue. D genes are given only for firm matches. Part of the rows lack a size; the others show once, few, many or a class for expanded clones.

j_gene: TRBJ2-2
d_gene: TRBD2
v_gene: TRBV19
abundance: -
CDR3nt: TGTGCCGCCTCTCGTCTAGCGGGAACCGGGGAGCTGTTTTTT
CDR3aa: CAASRLAGTGELFF

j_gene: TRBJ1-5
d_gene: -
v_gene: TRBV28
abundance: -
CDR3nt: TGTGCCAGCAGTCCCCCTTCGGGCAATCAGCCCCAGCATTTT
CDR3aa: CASSPPSGNQPQHF

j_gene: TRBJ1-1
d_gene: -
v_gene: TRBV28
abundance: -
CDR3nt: TGTGCCAGCAGTTTGACCCATAGCCCTGAAGCTTTCTTT
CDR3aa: CASSLTHSPEAFF

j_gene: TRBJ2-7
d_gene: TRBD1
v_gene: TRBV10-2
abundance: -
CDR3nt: TGCGCCAGCGAAGACAGGGGCGATTCCTACGAGCAGTACTTC
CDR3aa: CASEDRGDSYEQYF

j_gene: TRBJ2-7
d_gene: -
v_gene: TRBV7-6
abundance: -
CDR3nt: TGTGCCAGCAGCCCTCGGGACGGACGCTGGCAGTACTTC
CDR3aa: CASSPRDGRWQYF

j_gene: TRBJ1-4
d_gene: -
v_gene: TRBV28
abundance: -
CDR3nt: TGTGCCAGCAGTTCAGGGAGTCAAGTAGGGGAAAAACTGTTTTTT
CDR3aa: CASSSGSQVGEKLFF

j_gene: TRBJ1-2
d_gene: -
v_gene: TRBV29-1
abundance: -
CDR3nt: TGCAGCGTTTTGCCGGCGTTGGGGGGCTACACCTTC
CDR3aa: CSVLPALGGYTF

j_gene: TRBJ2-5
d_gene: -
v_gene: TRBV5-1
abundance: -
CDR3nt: TGCGCCAGCAGCTTGACGGATTCCCAAGAGACCCAGTACTTC
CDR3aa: CASSLTDSQETQYF

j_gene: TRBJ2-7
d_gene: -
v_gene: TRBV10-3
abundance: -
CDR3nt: TGTGCCATCAGTGAATTTCCTAGCGAGCAGTACTTC
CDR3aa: CAISEFPSEQYF

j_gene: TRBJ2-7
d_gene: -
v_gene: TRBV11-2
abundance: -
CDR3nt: TGTGCCAGCGCAGTTGGTAGCGGTCCCTACGAGCAGTACTTC
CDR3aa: CASAVGSGPYEQYF

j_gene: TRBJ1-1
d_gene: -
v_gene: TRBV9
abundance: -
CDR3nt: TGTGCCAGCAGCGCACTCCCATCCAGTACGAACACTGAAGCTTTCTTT
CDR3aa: CASSALPSSTNTEAFF

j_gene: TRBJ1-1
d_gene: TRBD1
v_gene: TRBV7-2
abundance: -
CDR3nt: TGTGCCAGCAGCCTGGACAGGGGAGGCACTGAAGCTTTCTTT
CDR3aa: CASSLDRGGTEAFF

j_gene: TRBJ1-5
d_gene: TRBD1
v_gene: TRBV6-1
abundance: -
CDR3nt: TGTGCCAGCAGTACCCGGGACAGGGGTCAGCCCCAGCATTTT
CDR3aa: CASSTRDRGQPQHF

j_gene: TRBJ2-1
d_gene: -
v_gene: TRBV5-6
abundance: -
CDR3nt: TGTGCCAGCAGCTTGGCGCGGCAGGGGTTCCACAATGAGCAGTTCTTC
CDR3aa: CASSLARQGFHNEQFF

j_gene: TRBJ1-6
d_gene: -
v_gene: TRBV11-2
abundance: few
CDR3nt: TGTGCCAGCAGCACCAGGGCTAATTCACCCCTCCACTTT
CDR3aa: CASSTRANSPLHF

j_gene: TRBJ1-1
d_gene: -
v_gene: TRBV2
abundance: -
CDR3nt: TGTGCCAGCAAAGCGAACACTGAAGCTTTCTTT
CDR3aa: CASKANTEAFF

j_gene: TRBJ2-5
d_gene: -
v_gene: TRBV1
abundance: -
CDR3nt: TGCACCAGCAGCCAAGATCCAACGTGTCCGGAGACCCAGTACTTC
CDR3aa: CTSSQDPTCPETQYF

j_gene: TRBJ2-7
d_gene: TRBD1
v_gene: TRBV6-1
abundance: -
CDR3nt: TGTGCCAGCAGTGAATTGGGACAGAGGGTCCTGGAGCTCTTCTACGAGCAGTACTTC
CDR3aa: CASSELGQRVLELFYEQYF

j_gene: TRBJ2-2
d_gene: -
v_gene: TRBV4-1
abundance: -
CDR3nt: TGCGCCAGCAGCCAAGAGTCACCGAGCGGGGAGCTGTTTTTT
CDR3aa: CASSQESPSGELFF

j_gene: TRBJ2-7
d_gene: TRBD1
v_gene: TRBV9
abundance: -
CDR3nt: TGTGCCAGCAGCGTAGTTGCAGGGGGCAACGAGCAGTACTTC
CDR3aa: CASSVVAGGNEQYF

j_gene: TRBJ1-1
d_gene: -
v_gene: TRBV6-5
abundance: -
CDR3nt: TGTGCCAGCCGTGGCCCGGAGTTCACTGAAGCTTTCTTT
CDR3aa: CASRGPEFTEAFF